This TCR beta chain was captured in a study of CD8 T cells in ankylosing spondylitis. Study-level findings and limits: There was a TCR beta motif, made of several highly homologous variants, that appeared characteristic of ankylosing spondylitis blood. Disease-linked clones were CD8+ and relatively rare in peripheral blood. Disease-associated clones were reportedly significantly overrepresented in matched ankylosing spondylitis synovial fluid.

TCRdb fed the 5' RACE reads into MiXCR, producing one record per CDR3 protein. Of under 120,000 distinct CDR3 sequences listed, approximately 25% are singletons. The table lists this clonotype with a few counts. Its antigen is still unknown. The CDR3 is 16 residues long. V lost 4 bases and J lost 1, with 14 bases in between. Germline V gene lookup returns CDR1 SEHNR and CDR2 FQNEAQ (reference sequence). The specimen sequenced was synovial fluid, either unsorted or a sorted T cell fraction (not recorded which). The chain is built from TRBV7-9 and TRBJ2-1; D is unclear. The receptor comes from a male donor with ankylosing spondylitis. The DNA of the CDR3 is TGTGCCAGCAGCTCTCCCCTGACTGAGTCCTACAATGAGCAGTTCTTC. Its translation is CASSSPLTESYNEQFF. Together with reference TRBV7-9 and TRBJ2-1, the CDR3 gives the full variable domain: DTGVSQNPRHKITKRGQNVTFRCDPISEHNRLYWYRQTLGQGPEFLTYFQNEAQLEKSRLLSDRFSAERPKGSFSTLEIQRTEQGDSAMYLCASSSPLTESYNEQFFGPGTRLTVL.